The next 21 T cell receptor beta chains were all read from a single sample in a study of response to subunit inactivated influenza vaccine. TCRdb re-called the RT-PCR reads through MiXCR, storing one row per CDR3 protein. This table has about 650,000 distinct CDR3 sequences, around 15% appearing once. This material consisted of PBMCs from blood, taken 14 to 15 days before vaccination. The source of these receptors is a man aged 45-60 years who received an inactivated influenza vaccine.

In regard to this clonotype: Its ends do not fully match the called genes, so a read error is possible. The chain has TRBV28 and TRBJ2-7; D might be TRBD1 (6 bases). The CDR3 is made up of 16 amino acids. Looked up from germline, CDR1 is MDHEN and CDR2 is SYDVKM. The CDR3 sequence is CTSSLVLSAGVNEQYF. CDR3 nucleotides: TGTACCAGCAGTCTAGTATTATCGGCAGGGGTGAACGAGCAGTACTTC.

This CDR3 is CASSGGQRVEETQYF. The CDR3 DNA reads TGCGCCAGCAGCGGGGGACAGCGTGTCGAAGAGACCCAGTACTTC. The V gene is TRBV5-1, the J gene TRBJ2-5, with 7 bases identical to TRBD1. The J segment lost 3 bases and the V segment lost 4 bases, leaving 9 bases of the junction unmatched. From germline, CDR1 is SGHRS and CDR2 YFSETQ. The length of the CDR3 is 15 residues. The complete variable domain, with remaining parts taken from reference TRBV5-1 and TRBJ2-5, reads KAGVTQTPRYLIKTRGQQVTLSCSPISGHRSVSWYQQTPGQGLQFLFEYFSETQRNKGNFPGRFSGRQFSNSRSEMNVSTLELGDSALYLCASSGGQRVEETQYFGPGTRLLVL.

The J gene is TRBJ2-2, the V gene TRBV9, with D unresolved. Germline assignment: CDR1 SGDLS and CDR2 YYNGEE. CDR3 length: 13 amino acids. The germline V and J ends were trimmed by 1 base and 6 bases, with 7 bases remaining between them. CDR3 sequence: CASSVRSPGELFF. The CDR3 DNA is TGTGCCAGCAGCGTACGTTCGCCCGGGGAGCTGTTTTTT. Filled out from reference TRBV9 and TRBJ2-2, the complete variable domain reads DSGVTQTPKHLITATGQRVTLRCSPRSGDLSVYWYQQSLDQGLQFLIQYYNGEERAKGNILERFSAQQFPDLHSELNLSSLELGDSALYFCASSVRSPGELFFGEGSRLTVL.

The chain recombines TRBV2 with TRBJ2-3; maybe TRBD1 (6 bases). Trimming stripped 6 bases from V and 1 base from J, with 11 bases between. Per germline, CDR1 SNHLY and CDR2 FYNNEI. This CDR3 has 14 residues. Here the CDR3 reads CASRPGAGTDTQYF. The CDR3 DNA reads as TGTGCCAGCAGACCAGGGGCCGGCACAGATACGCAGTATTTT.

The chain links TRBV3-1 to TRBJ2-3, with 11 nucleotides matching TRBD2. CDR1 and CDR2 (germline): LGHDT, YNNKEL (reference sequence). Germline trimming cut 5 bases from V and 6 bases from J; bases unmatched to any gene: 7. The CDR3 length is 15 residues. In DNA form, the CDR3 reads TGTGCCAGCAGCATACTAGCGGGGGACGCGGATACGCAGTATTTT. Translated: CASSILAGDADTQYF.

This clonotype was seen at least ten times. V usage is TRBV12-3 or TRBV12-4 and J usage is TRBJ1-1; 9 bases fit TRBD1. Trimming at V came to 3 bases and at J to 3 bases, leaving 2 bases not matched to a gene. The CDR3 runs to 14 residues. In nucleotides, the CDR3 is TGTGCCAGCAGTTTGGGACAGGGCGACACTGAAGCTTTCTTT. Its protein product is CASSLGQGDTEAFF.

J is TRBJ2-1 and V is TRBV7-2; 12 positions agree with TRBD2. The V and J ends lost 5 bases and 8 bases, in that order; junction bases with no gene match: 4. The CDR3 totals 14 residues. Germline V gene data show CDR1 as SGHTA and CDR2 as FQGNSA. The CDR3 loop is CASSRTSGTHEQFF. Written as DNA, the CDR3 is TGTGCCAGCAGCCGGACTAGCGGGACCCATGAGCAGTTCTTC.

The chain is built from TRBV25-1 and TRBJ2-7, with 8 bases aligning to TRBD1. The CDR3 consists of 13 residues. After removal of 8 bases from V and 2 bases from J, the junction contained 5 bases not matched to a gene. Germline CDR1 and CDR2: MGHDK and SYGVNS. CDR3 protein: CASGRTGTYEQYF. CDR3 bases: TGTGCCAGCGGGAGGACAGGGACCTACGAGCAGTACTTC.

The chain uses TRBV27 and TRBJ1-1; no firm D call. Trimming cost V 4 bases and J 0 bases, with 9 bases left between them. The CDR3 has 14 amino acids. Germline V gives CDR1 MNHEY, CDR2 SMNVEV (reference sequence). In DNA, the CDR3 is TGTGCCAGCAGTTCTTGGGCCATGAACACTGAAGCTTTCTTT. The encoded protein is CASSSWAMNTEAFF.

The sample holds many counts of this clonotype. The chain has TRBV12-3 or TRBV12-4 and TRBJ2-2, with 9 positions matching TRBD1. The CDR3 consists of 15 residues. V lost 6 bases, J lost 3 bases, and 5 bases stayed unmatched. Written as DNA, the CDR3 is TGTGCCAGCAGCCCCACAGGGGGCTACACCGGGGAGCTGTTTTTT. Translating gives CASSPTGGYTGELFF.

This clonotype has only a few counts. The chain combines TRBV27 with TRBJ2-7, with 11 bases fitting TRBD2. The CDR3 spans 17 residues. J gave up 5 bases and V 6 bases, and 15 bases lay outside the gene matches. Germline V gives CDR1 MNHEY, CDR2 SMNVEV (reference sequence). In nucleotides, the CDR3 is TGTGCCAGCAGCCGTGCCCTTTCGGGACTAGCGGCTAACGAGCAGTACTTC. Protein: CASSRALSGLAANEQYF.

This clonotype was counted between two and nine times. The chain has TRBV5-1 and TRBJ2-3, with 10 bases fitting TRBD2. V shed 0 bases and J 2 bases; nucleotides not matched to a gene: 3. The CDR3 is made up of 16 amino acids. CDR1 is SGHRS and CDR2 is YFSETQ in the germline V gene. The CDR3 region is CASSLGTSGLTDTQYF. In DNA form, the CDR3 reads TGCGCCAGCAGCTTGGGGACTAGCGGCCTCACAGATACGCAGTATTTT.

The sample holds a few counts of this clonotype. This chain joins TRBV2 and TRBJ2-7; maybe TRBD2 (6 bases). The V and J ends lost 1 base and 6 bases respectively, with 10 bases between them. This CDR3 region has 13 residues. Germline CDR1 is SNHLY and CDR2 is FYNNEI. This CDR3 reads CASSEVGTLEQYF. For the CDR3, the DNA is TGTGCCAGCAGTGAAGTTGGGACTCTCGAGCAGTACTTC.

This clonotype has more than one count but fewer than ten. The chain carries TRBV6-4 and TRBJ2-1; D perhaps matches TRBD2 (6 bases). The CDR3 extends over 15 amino acids. V was trimmed by 5 bases and J by 5 bases, leaving 16 bases between them. Per germline, CDR1 MRHNA and CDR2 SNTAGT. For the CDR3, the DNA is TGTGCCAGCAGTCCGCTAGCGACTACTAACAATGAGCAGTTCTTC. It translates to CASSPLATTNNEQFF.

The CDR3 loop reads CASSPQAGGRDEQFF. CDR3 DNA: TGTGCCAGCTCACCACAGGCGGGGGGTCGGGATGAGCAGTTCTTC. The chain uses TRBV18 and TRBJ2-1; 8 nucleotides match TRBD2. Trimming cost V 1 base and J 8 bases; bases outside gene matches: 7. Germline loops: CDR1 KGHSH, CDR2 LQKENI. The CDR3 runs to 15 residues.

This clonotype was seen ten or more times. The chain uses TRBV30 and TRBJ1-4; possibly TRBD1 for D (6 bases). The V end lost 0 bases, the J end lost 10 bases, and 9 bases lay between the germline ends. The CDR3 runs 12 residues. Germline-derived CDR1 and CDR2 are GTSNPN and SVGIG (reference sequence). CDR3 sequence reads: CAWSVEGGKLFF. The CDR3 nucleotides read TGTGCCTGGAGTGTTGAAGGGGGAAAACTGTTTTTT.

The chain employs TRBV10-3 and TRBJ2-1; 8 bases agree with TRBD2. The CDR3 is made up of 15 amino acids. From germline, CDR1 is ENHRY and CDR2 SYGVKD. Losses at the gene ends were 4 bases for V and 5 bases for J; bases not matched to a gene: 7. The CDR3 DNA reads TGTGCCATCAGTGGACAGGCGGGAGGCCACAATGAGCAGTTCTTC. Translated, it gives CAISGQAGGHNEQFF.

This clonotype was recorded a few times. V usage is TRBV20-1 and J usage is TRBJ2-1, with 13 positions matching TRBD2. The junction had 5 bases not matched to a gene; V was cut back by 0 bases and J by 6 bases. CDR3 size: 16 residues. Germline CDR1 DFQATT, CDR2 SNEGSKA (reference sequence). The CDR3 nucleotides are TGCAGTGCTAGAGATTTAAGGACTAGCGGGAGCAATGAGCAGTTCTTC. It encodes CSARDLRTSGSNEQFF.

The CDR3, as DNA: TGTGCCAGCAGTCCCGGGACAGGCAAAAACATTCAGTACTTC. This encodes CASSPGTGKNIQYF. The genes are TRBV28 and TRBJ2-4; 8 nucleotides align to TRBD1. V was pared by 5 bases and J by 3 bases, with 3 bases of the junction left unmatched. This CDR3 is 14 amino acids long. Germline CDR1 is MDHEN and CDR2 is SYDVKM.

The chain employs TRBV7-9 and TRBJ2-3; perhaps TRBD1 as D (5 bases). Trimming took 7 bases from V and 1 from J, leaving 18 bases between them. The CDR3 runs 16 residues. Germline CDR1 SEHNR, CDR2 FQNEAQ (reference sequence). The CDR3 DNA sequence: TGTGCCAGCACCCCTGGGGCAGGGAAGCGCACAGATACGCAGTATTTT. As protein: CASTPGAGKRTDTQYF. The full variable domain, its missing parts supplied by reference TRBV7-9 and TRBJ2-3, is DTGVSQNPRHKITKRGQNVTFRCDPISEHNRLYWYRQTLGQGPEFLTYFQNEAQLEKSRLLSDRFSAERPKGSFSTLEIQRTEQGDSAMYLCASTPGAGKRTDTQYFGPGTRLTVL.

This clonotype was observed many times. This chain links TRBV5-4 with TRBJ2-1; 10 bases map to TRBD2. V trimming: 5 bases; J trimming: 6 bases; junction bases outside the gene matches: 8. This CDR3 region has 15 residues. Germline V CDR1 and CDR2: SGHNT, YYREEE (reference sequence). CDR3 sequence reads: CASRPLAGEGNEQFF. The CDR3 bases are TGTGCCAGCAGACCTCTAGCGGGAGAAGGCAATGAGCAGTTCTTC.